One sample yielded the 27 T cell receptor beta chains listed below, sequenced in a study of blood T cells in healthy people across ages. The second PCR ran about 6 to 11 cycles with a sample-barcoded 5' primer and J-beta primers. Via MiXCR, TCRdb re-called the 5' RACE reads, giving one row per CDR3 protein. The sample has about 1.5 million distinct CDR3 sequences, approximately 43% seen once; the top ten hold 4%. The sequenced sample consisted of blood. Receptors were obtained from a woman under 30 in good health.

This clonotype was observed a handful of times. The V and J genes are TRBV20-1 and TRBJ2-7; a possible D gene is TRBD2 (6 bases). Germline V gene data show CDR1 as DFQATT and CDR2 as SNEGSKA (reference sequence). The germline V and J ends were trimmed by 6 bases and 6 bases, with 18 bases remaining between them. The CDR3 runs 13 residues. The CDR3 sequence is CSALAAGSGEQYF. The CDR3 nucleotides are TGCAGTGCCCTGGCAGCGGGTTCCGGCGAGCAGTACTTC.

This clonotype turned up a few times. The CDR3 spells CASSFLIPGSDTQYF. The CDR3 region has the DNA TGTGCCAGCAGTTTCTTGATACCGGGGAGCGATACGCAGTATTTT. This chain joins TRBV7-2 and TRBJ2-3; maybe TRBD2 (5 bases). This CDR3 has 15 amino acids. Germline V gene sequence: CDR1 SGHTA, CDR2 FQGNSA. Trimming took 6 bases from V and 6 from J, leaving 19 bases between them.

This rearrangement joins TRBV9 to TRBJ1-2, with D unresolved. V lost 0 bases and J lost 5, with 11 bases in between. The CDR3 extends over 14 amino acids. The germline CDR1 and CDR2 sequences are SGDLS and YYNGEE. DNA of the CDR3: TGTGCCAGCAGCGTAGCTCTAGATCTGTATGGCTACACCTTC. This encodes CASSVALDLYGYTF.

V is TRBV4-2 and J is TRBJ1-4, with D uncertain. The CDR3 loop spans 14 amino acids. In germline, CDR1 is LGHNA, CDR2 YNFKEQ. Trimming took off 3 bases at V and 4 bases at J, with 9 bases between the two ends. The CDR3 nucleotides read TGTGCCAGCAGCCACAAAGACATTAATGAAAAACTGTTTTTT. Translating gives CASSHKDINEKLFF.

This clonotype appeared a few times. The J gene is TRBJ2-1, the V gene TRBV25-1; TRBD2 aligns across 8 bases. Germline V gene data show CDR1 as MGHDK and CDR2 as SYGVNS. V lost 2 bases, J lost 3 bases, and 3 bases stayed unmatched. This CDR3 has 15 amino acids. The CDR3 region has the DNA TGTGCCAGCAGTGAAGGCGGGAGGAACTACAATGAGCAGTTCTTC. Translating gives CASSEGGRNYNEQFF.

The chain employs TRBV7-2 and TRBJ1-5; tentative D call: TRBD1 (6 bases). The germline CDR1 and CDR2 sequences are SGHTA and FQGNSA. The CDR3 contains 14 residues. Deletions cut 3 bases from V and 5 bases from J, with 11 bases between. The CDR3 nucleotides are TGTGCCAGCAGCTTCGCGGGGGGCGATCAGCCCCAGCATTTT. Encoded protein: CASSFAGGDQPQHF.

This clonotype showed up just a few times. The rearrangement joins TRBV7-9 to TRBJ2-3, with D possibly being TRBD1 (6 bases). Trimming left V 1 base short and J 4 bases short, with 15 bases between. Looked up from germline, CDR1 is SEHNR and CDR2 is FQNEAQ (reference sequence). This CDR3 region has 16 residues. CDR3 amino acids: CASSLGNRASADTQYF. The CDR3 coding sequence is TGTGCCAGCAGCTTAGGGAACAGGGCCAGCGCAGATACGCAGTATTTT. The full variable domain, its missing parts supplied by reference TRBV7-9 and TRBJ2-3, is DTGVSQNPRHKITKRGQNVTFRCDPISEHNRLYWYRQTLGQGPEFLTYFQNEAQLEKSRLLSDRFSAERPKGSFSTLEIQRTEQGDSAMYLCASSLGNRASADTQYFGPGTRLTVL.

The CDR3 DNA reads as TGTGCCAGCAGTTTACCGACTAGCGCGAGCTCCTACAATGAGCAGTTCTTC. This encodes CASSLPTSASSYNEQFF. V and J are TRBV27 and TRBJ2-1; 8 bases are shared with TRBD2. This CDR3 region has 17 residues. J lost 0 bases, V lost 2 bases, and 6 bases had no gene match. Germline V gives CDR1 MNHEY, CDR2 SMNVEV (reference sequence).

This clonotype appeared a few times. V gene TRBV6-5 combines with J gene TRBJ2-1; TRBD1 matches at 7 bases. With 0 bases clipped from V and 6 bases from J, the junction kept 5 bases outside the gene matches. The CDR3 totals 15 residues. Germline CDR1 MNHEY, CDR2 SVGAGI. The CDR3 protein is CASSYSGTVSNEQFF. In nucleotides, the CDR3 is TGTGCCAGCAGTTACTCCGGGACAGTCTCCAATGAGCAGTTCTTC.

The V gene is TRBV3-1, the J gene TRBJ2-1; 8 positions agree with TRBD1. V was clipped by 4 bases and J by 7 bases; unmatched bases: 15. This CDR3 contains 17 residues. Germline V CDR1 and CDR2: LGHDT, YNNKEL (reference sequence). The CDR3 protein is CASSPTSGTGDSNEQFF. DNA of the CDR3: TGTGCCAGCAGCCCTACCTCAGGGACAGGCGATTCAAATGAGCAGTTCTTC.

This clonotype was counted between two and nine times. The V gene is TRBV27, the J gene TRBJ2-7; D may match TRBD1 or TRBD2 (5 bases each). CDR1 is MNHEY and CDR2 is SMNVEV in the germline V gene (reference sequence). This CDR3 is 14 amino acids long. Trimming stripped 3 bases from V and 4 bases from J, with 13 bases between. CDR3 amino acids: CASSFYGDGYEQYF. In DNA, the CDR3 is TGTGCCAGCAGTTTTTATGGGGACGGGTACGAGCAGTACTTC.

This sequence joins TRBV7-9 and TRBJ2-1; 7 bases fit TRBD2. V lost 1 base and J lost 4; bases outside the gene matches: 7. The length of the CDR3 is 16 residues. CDR1 and CDR2 (germline): SEHNR, FQNEAQ (reference sequence). DNA for the CDR3: TGTGCCAGCAGCTTAGGGCTAGCGGAGAGATACAATGAGCAGTTCTTC. It encodes CASSLGLAERYNEQFF.

This sequence joins TRBV4-3 and TRBJ2-6, with 11 nucleotides matching TRBD2. The CDR3 spans 20 residues. Germline loops: CDR1 LGHNA, CDR2 YSLEER. J lost 0 bases, V lost 1 base, and 8 bases had no gene match. CDR3 sequence (DNA): TGCGCCAGCAGCCAAGGAGTAGGGACTAGCGGAACCTCTGGGGCCAACGTCCTGACTTTC. Translating it yields CASSQGVGTSGTSGANVLTF.

Note on this clonotype: The junction and the germline gene differ at one end; a read error may be behind it. This chain joins TRBV6-2 or TRBV6-3 and TRBJ2-5, with D possibly being TRBD1 (6 bases). Looked up from germline, CDR1 is MNHEY and CDR2 is SVGEGT. CDR3 length: 13 amino acids. CDR3 nucleotides: TGTGCCCGCAGTCCGACAGGAACAGAGACCCAGTACTTC. This encodes CARSPTGTETQYF.

This sequence joins TRBV12-3 or TRBV12-4 and TRBJ1-1; D is ambiguous. The V end lost 6 bases, the J end lost 0 bases, and 11 bases lay between the germline ends. The length of the CDR3 is 14 residues. CDR3 sequence: CASRRRTLNTEAFF. The CDR3 DNA is TGTGCCAGCAGAAGACGGACGTTGAACACTGAAGCTTTCTTT.

The V gene is TRBV24-1, the J gene TRBJ2-1, with TRBD1 identical over 9 bases. Germline V gives CDR1 KGHDR, CDR2 SFDVKD. This CDR3 contains 16 residues. Unmatched junction bases numbered 10, after V lost 4 bases and J lost 7 bases. The CDR3 here is CATSDLGQGLDNEQFF. In DNA, the CDR3 is TGTGCCACCAGTGACTTGGGACAGGGTCTCGATAATGAGCAGTTCTTC.

J is TRBJ2-1 and V is TRBV5-1, with D possibly matching TRBD2 (7 bases). Germline lookup yields CDR1 SGHRS and CDR2 YFSETQ. The CDR3 consists of 16 residues. Deletions cut 2 bases from V and 3 bases from J, with 15 bases between. DNA for the CDR3: TGCGCCAGCAGCTTAACCAAGGGGGGGGACTACAATGAGCAGTTCTTC. Amino acid sequence: CASSLTKGGDYNEQFF.

This clonotype has a handful of counts. The rearrangement links TRBV10-2 to TRBJ1-4, with 12 bases that match TRBD1. J was trimmed by 10 bases and V by 4 bases; bases with no gene match: 4. Per germline, CDR1 WSHSY and CDR2 SAAADI. The CDR3 contains 14 residues. The CDR3 here is CASSAPGQGAKLFF. CDR3 coding DNA: TGCGCCAGCAGTGCCCCGGGACAGGGGGCAAAACTGTTTTTT.

The gene calls are TRBV5-6 and TRBJ2-1; D is undetermined. Germline V gene lookup returns CDR1 SGHDT and CDR2 YYEEEE. CDR3 length: 12 residues. Trimming removed 2 bases from V and 6 bases from J, with 6 bases in between. The CDR3 DNA follows: TGTGCCAGCAGCTTCACAGTCAATGAGCAGTTCTTC. It yields the protein CASSFTVNEQFF.

Only a few counts were recorded for this clonotype. The chain is built from TRBV20-1 and TRBJ1-2, with 8 bases aligning to TRBD1. Unmatched junction bases numbered 3, after V lost 0 bases and J lost 3 bases. Germline loops: CDR1 DFQATT, CDR2 SNEGSKA (reference sequence). The CDR3 contains 14 residues. CDR3 DNA: TGCAGTGCTAGAGACAGGGGGCGTGACTATGGCTACACCTTC. It is translated as CSARDRGRDYGYTF.

About this clonotype itself: One base away lies a much larger clone, so this may be a sequencing read error. The V gene is TRBV9, the J gene TRBJ1-2, with 9 nucleotides matching TRBD1. This CDR3 has 15 residues. Germline lookup yields CDR1 SGDLS and CDR2 YYNGEE. The CDR3 here is CAGSTGTGIGYGYTF. For the CDR3, the DNA is TGTGCCGGCAGCACTGGGACAGGGATAGGGTATGGCTACACCTTC.

This chain links TRBV7-9 with TRBJ1-1, with D perhaps TRBD1 (5 bases). The length of the CDR3 is 14 residues. Trimming removed 1 base at V and 5 bases at J, with 11 bases between. Germline V CDR1 and CDR2: SEHNR, FQNEAQ (reference sequence). CDR3 residues: CASSLEGRGTEAFF. The DNA of the CDR3 is TGTGCCAGCAGCTTAGAGGGACGGGGGACTGAAGCTTTCTTT.

This clonotype was counted only a few times. The CDR3 loop reads CASSPSARSTDTQYF. The CDR3 DNA sequence: TGTGCCAGCAGCCCAAGCGCTAGAAGCACAGATACGCAGTATTTT. This chain joins TRBV7-9 and TRBJ2-3; unclear D gene. CDR3 size: 15 residues. The germline gives CDR1 SEHNR, CDR2 FQNEAQ (reference sequence). The V gene lost 5 bases and the J gene lost 0 bases, with 12 bases spanning the gap.

This clonotype appeared a few times. The V gene is TRBV20-1, the J gene TRBJ2-1; 7 nucleotides match TRBD1. This CDR3 spans 12 amino acids. V gave up 2 bases and J gave up 9 bases; unmatched junction bases: 4. The germline CDR1 and CDR2 sequences are DFQATT and SNEGSKA (reference sequence). CDR3 DNA: TGCAGTGCTAGAAGACAGGGCAGTGAGCAGTTCTTC. Translating it yields CSARRQGSEQFF.

This clonotype was seen only a few times. V gene TRBV5-5 combines with J gene TRBJ2-3; TRBD1 agrees at 11 bases. Looked up from germline, CDR1 is SGHKS and CDR2 is YYEKEE (reference sequence). The CDR3 is made up of 15 amino acids. Trimming removed 2 bases from V and 5 bases from J; junction bases left unmatched: 4. CDR3 nucleotides: TGTGCCAGCAGCTTACGGACAGGGGGCGAAGATACGCAGTATTTT. It yields the protein CASSLRTGGEDTQYF.

A word on this clonotype: Since a much larger clone is just one base distant, this may be a read error. The V gene is TRBV3-1, the J gene TRBJ2-7; the D gene is possibly TRBD1 (6 bases). The germline V gene has CDR1 LGHDT and CDR2 YNNKEL (reference sequence). Trimming pared 4 bases from V and 4 bases from J, leaving 17 bases between. This CDR3 spans 15 amino acids. The DNA for the CDR3 is TGTGCCAGCAGCCGAGAGGTGGGGGCGCCTTACGAGCAGTACTTC. It specifies CASSREVGAPYEQYF.

In its sample, this clonotype was seen many times. The genes are TRBV7-3 and TRBJ2-3, with 7 positions matching TRBD2. V was pared by 6 bases and J by 2 bases, with 5 bases of the junction left unmatched. Germline CDR1 is SGHTA and CDR2 is FQGTGA. This CDR3 is built from 14 residues. In DNA, the CDR3 is TGTGCCAGCAGTAAACTAGCGAACACAGATACGCAGTATTTT. It codes for CASSKLANTDTQYF.